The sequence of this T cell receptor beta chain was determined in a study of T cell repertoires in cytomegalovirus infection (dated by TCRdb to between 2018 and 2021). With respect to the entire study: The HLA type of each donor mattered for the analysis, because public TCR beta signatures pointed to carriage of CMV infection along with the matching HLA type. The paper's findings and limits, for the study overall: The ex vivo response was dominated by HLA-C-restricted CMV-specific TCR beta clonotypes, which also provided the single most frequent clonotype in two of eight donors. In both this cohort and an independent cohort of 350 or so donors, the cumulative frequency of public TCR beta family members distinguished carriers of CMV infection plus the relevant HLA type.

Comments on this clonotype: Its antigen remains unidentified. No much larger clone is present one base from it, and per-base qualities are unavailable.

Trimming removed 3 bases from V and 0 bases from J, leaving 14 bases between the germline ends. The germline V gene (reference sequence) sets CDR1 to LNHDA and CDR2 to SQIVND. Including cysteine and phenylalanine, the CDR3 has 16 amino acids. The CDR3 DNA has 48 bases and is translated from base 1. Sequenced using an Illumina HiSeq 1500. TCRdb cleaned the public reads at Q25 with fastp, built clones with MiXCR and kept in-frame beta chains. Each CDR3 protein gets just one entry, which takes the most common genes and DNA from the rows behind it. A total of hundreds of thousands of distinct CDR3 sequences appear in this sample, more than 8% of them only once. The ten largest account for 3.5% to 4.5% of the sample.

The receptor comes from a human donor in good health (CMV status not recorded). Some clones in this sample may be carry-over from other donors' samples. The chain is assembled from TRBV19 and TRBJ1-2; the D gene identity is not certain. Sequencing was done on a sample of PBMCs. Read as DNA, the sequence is TGTGCCAGTAGTATCTCTAGGCTAGCCTCTAACTATGGCTACACCTTC. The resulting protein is CASSISRLASNYGYTF.